This T cell receptor (beta chain) was recorded in a study of CD8+CD57+ T cells in acquired aplastic anemia. Both TCR beta VDJ combination and CDR3 sequence profiling were carried out. Genomic DNA was the template for this profiling. Via MiXCR, TCRdb re-called the reads, giving one row per CDR3 protein. In the table there are 200,000 to 250,000 distinct CDR3 sequences, about half of which are singletons. There are many counts of this clonotype. What it binds is not known. Study observations and caveats: No significant patient-versus-control difference appeared in CD8+ Simpson's diversity. Found in both controls and patients were fewer than 35 CD8+ CDR3 sequences.

Patients who underwent sequencing had shown CD8+CD57+ cell expansion by flow cytometry. Every patient was diagnosed with severe acquired aplastic anemia. No patient had been given any therapy when blood was sampled. From germline, CDR1 is MGHRA and CDR2 YSYEKL. Trimming cost V 0 bases and J 3 bases, with 15 bases left between them. The CDR3 consists of 16 residues. The receptor's source is a human donor with aplastic anemia. This chain connects TRBV4-1 to TRBJ2-7; either TRBD1 or TRBD2 may supply D (5 bases each). The sequenced sample consisted of sorted CD4+, CD8+, or CD8+CD57+ T cells (not recorded which) from PBMCs. In DNA, the CDR3 is TGCGCCAGCAGCCAAGAAGGTCGGGACGGGATCTACGAGCAGTACTTC. It translates to CASSQEGRDGIYEQYF.